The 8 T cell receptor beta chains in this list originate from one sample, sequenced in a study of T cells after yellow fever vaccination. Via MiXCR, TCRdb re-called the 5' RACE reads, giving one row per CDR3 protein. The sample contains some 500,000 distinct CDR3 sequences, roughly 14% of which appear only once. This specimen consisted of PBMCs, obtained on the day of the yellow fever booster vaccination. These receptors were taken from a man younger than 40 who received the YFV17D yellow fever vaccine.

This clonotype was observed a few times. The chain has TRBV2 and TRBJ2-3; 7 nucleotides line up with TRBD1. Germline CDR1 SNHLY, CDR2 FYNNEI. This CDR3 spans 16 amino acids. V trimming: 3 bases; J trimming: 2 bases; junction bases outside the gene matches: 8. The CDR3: CASSDLRGHYTDTQYF. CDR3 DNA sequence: TGTGCCAGCAGTGATCTGAGGGGGCATTACACAGATACGCAGTATTTT.

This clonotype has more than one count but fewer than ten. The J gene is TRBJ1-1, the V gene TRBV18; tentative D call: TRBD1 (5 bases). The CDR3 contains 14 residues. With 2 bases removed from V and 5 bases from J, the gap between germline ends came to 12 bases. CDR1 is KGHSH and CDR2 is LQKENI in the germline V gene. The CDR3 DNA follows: TGTGCCAGCTCACCATTAACGGGGGAAACTGAAGCTTTCTTT. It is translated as CASSPLTGETEAFF.

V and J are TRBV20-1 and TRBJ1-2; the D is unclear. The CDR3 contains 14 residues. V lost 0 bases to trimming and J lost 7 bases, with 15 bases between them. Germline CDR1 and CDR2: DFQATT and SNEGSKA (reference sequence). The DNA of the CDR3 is TGCAGTGCTAGAGACCCGTGGGGAGGGCTTGGCTACACCTTC. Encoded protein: CSARDPWGGLGYTF.

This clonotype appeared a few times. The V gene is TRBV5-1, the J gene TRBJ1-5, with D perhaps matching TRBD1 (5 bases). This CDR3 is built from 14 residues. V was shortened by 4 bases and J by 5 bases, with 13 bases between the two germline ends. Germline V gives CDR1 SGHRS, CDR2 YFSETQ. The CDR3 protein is CASSPRWGDQPQHF. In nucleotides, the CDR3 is TGCGCCAGCAGCCCTCGATGGGGGGATCAGCCCCAGCATTTT.

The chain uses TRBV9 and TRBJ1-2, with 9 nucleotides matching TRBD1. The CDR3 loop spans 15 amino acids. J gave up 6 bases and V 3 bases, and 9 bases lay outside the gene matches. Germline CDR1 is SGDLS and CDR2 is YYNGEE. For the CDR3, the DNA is TGTGCCAGCAGCGAGCTCAGACAGGGGGAGGATGGCTACACCTTC. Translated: CASSELRQGEDGYTF.

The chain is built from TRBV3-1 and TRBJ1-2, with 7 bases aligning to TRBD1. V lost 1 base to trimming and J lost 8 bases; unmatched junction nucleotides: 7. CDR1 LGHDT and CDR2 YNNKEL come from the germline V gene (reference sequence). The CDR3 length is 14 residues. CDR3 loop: CASSQVGTGDGYTF. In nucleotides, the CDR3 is TGTGCCAGCAGCCAAGTTGGTACAGGGGACGGCTACACCTTC.

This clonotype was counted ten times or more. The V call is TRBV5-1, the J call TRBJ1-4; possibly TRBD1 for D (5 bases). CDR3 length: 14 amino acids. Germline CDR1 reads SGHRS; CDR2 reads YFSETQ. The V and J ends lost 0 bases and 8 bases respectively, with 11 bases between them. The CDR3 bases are TGCGCCAGCAGCTTGGACAGAGGGGAGGAAAAACTGTTTTTT. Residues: CASSLDRGEEKLFF.

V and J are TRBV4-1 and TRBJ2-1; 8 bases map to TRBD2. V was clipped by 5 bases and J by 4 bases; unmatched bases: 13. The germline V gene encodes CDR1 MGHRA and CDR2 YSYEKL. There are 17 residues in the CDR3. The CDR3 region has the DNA TGCGCCAGCAGCAAGACTTGGGCGGGAGGATCATACAATGAGCAGTTCTTC. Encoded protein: CASSKTWAGGSYNEQFF.